One T cell receptor beta chain is described in this entry. Antigen: not known. The data are from a study of OX40 agonist ivuxolimab in advanced cancers. Study findings and constraints: Some of the nonresponding patients also showed low levels of normalized T-cell clonal expansion.

The V gene lost 6 bases and the J gene lost 6 bases, with 15 bases spanning the gap. This CDR3 is built from 13 residues. Measured with immunoSEQ multiplex PCR; TCRdb has only the in-frame clones, and not every one. The sample carries about 22,000 clones, about 79% recorded once. V gene TRBV5-3 combines with J gene TRBJ1-1, with D tentatively TRBD1 (5 bases). TRBV5-3 is classed as an ORF, of uncertain function. The specimen comprised CD4+ or CD8+ T cells sorted from blood, sampled in a trial of the OX40 agonist ivuxolimab. This sequence was found in an adult with an advanced solid tumor such as melanoma, head and neck, liver or kidney cancer. The CDR3 DNA sequence: TGTGCCAGAAAGGTTATGAGGGGCGCTGAAGCTTTCTTT. Translating it yields CARKVMRGAEAFF.